The rows below give T cell receptor beta chains drawn from one sample of a study of spatial heterogeneity in lung cancer. TCRdb independently ran MiXCR on the 5' RACE reads; one entry per CDR3 protein. The table has about 25,000 distinct CDR3 sequences, 8% to 10% seen once. The specimen comprised lung tumor tissue, sampled at surgery. Receptor source: a male donor with early-stage non-small cell lung cancer. CDR3s include the opening cysteine and the closing phenylalanine or tryptophan. Fields, in order: D gene, clone size, J gene, V gene, CDR3 protein, CDR3 DNA. A D gene is named only where the DNA matches it firmly. Size tells how often a clone was seen (once, few, many) or the class of an expanded clone, and some rows leave it out.

>.|medium-sized|TRBJ2-3|TRBV28
CASRRRGKSTDTQYF
TGTGCCAGCAGACGAAGGGGGAAAAGCACAGATACGCAGTATTTT
>.|.|TRBJ2-1|TRBV6-1
CASRPMGAYNEQFF
TGTGCCAGCAGGCCTATGGGCGCCTACAATGAGCAGTTCTTC
>TRBD2|few|TRBJ2-3|TRBV27
CASRGAGDADTQYF
TGTGCCAGCCGTGGAGCGGGAGACGCAGATACGCAGTATTTT
>.|few|TRBJ2-5|TRBV18
CASSPRGEETQYF
TGTGCCAGCTCACCGAGAGGGGAAGAGACCCAGTACTTC
>.|.|TRBJ2-1|TRBV20-1
CSARDQGLAGEQFF
TGCAGTGCTAGAGATCAGGGGCTAGCTGGTGAGCAGTTCTTC
>.|many|TRBJ1-5|TRBV5-6
CASSRGESQPQHF
TGTGCCAGCAGCCGGGGGGAAAGTCAGCCCCAGCATTTT
>TRBD2|.|TRBJ2-3|TRBV20-1
CSASSLAGGKMDTQYF
TGCAGTGCTAGCTCGCTAGCGGGGGGGAAGATGGATACGCAGTATTTT
>.|few|TRBJ1-1|TRBV28
CASSFQALGTEAFF
TGTGCCAGCAGTTTTCAGGCCTTGGGCACTGAAGCTTTCTTT
>.|.|TRBJ1-1|TRBV27
CASSWDPTGATEAFF
TGTGCCAGCAGTTGGGATCCAACGGGGGCCACTGAAGCTTTCTTT
>.|.|TRBJ2-5|TRBV12-3/TRBV12-4
CASNSAAGAQETQYF
TGTGCCAGCAATTCAGCAGCCGGGGCCCAAGAGACCCAGTACTTC
>.|many|TRBJ2-5|TRBV28
CASSLAGGGSQETQYF
TGTGCCAGCAGTTTGGCTGGGGGCGGTAGTCAAGAGACCCAGTACTTC
>.|medium-sized|TRBJ2-6|TRBV9
CASSPSGGANVLTF
TGTGCCAGCAGCCCCAGTGGGGGGGCCAACGTCCTGACTTTC
>.|many|TRBJ1-5|TRBV30
CAWSNRASNQPQHF
TGTGCCTGGAGTAATAGGGCTAGCAATCAGCCCCAGCATTTT
>.|medium-sized|TRBJ2-2|TRBV11-1
CASSFHAANTGELFF
TGTGCCAGCAGCTTTCATGCAGCGAACACCGGGGAGCTGTTTTTT
>.|medium-sized|TRBJ1-5|TRBV20-1
CSARTGFSNQPQHF
TGCAGTGCTAGAACAGGTTTCAGCAATCAGCCCCAGCATTTT
>TRBD1|.|TRBJ2-7|TRBV7-9
CSSSSGQGYYEQYF
TGTTCCAGCAGCTCGGGACAGGGTTACTACGAGCAGTACTTC
>.|.|TRBJ2-5|TRBV6-6
CASMGTSLETQYF
TGTGCCAGCATGGGAACTAGCTTGGAGACCCAGTACTTC
>.|many|TRBJ2-4|TRBV5-8
CAIPERGLKNIQYF
TGTGCCATCCCAGAGAGGGGCCTTAAAAACATTCAGTACTTC
>TRBD1|medium-sized|TRBJ1-6|TRBV28
CASRGQGISPLHF
TGTGCCAGCAGAGGACAGGGTATTTCACCCCTCCACTTT
>.|few|TRBJ1-5|TRBV28
CASLQGADQPQHF
TGTGCCAGCCTACAGGGCGCGGATCAGCCCCAGCATTTT
>TRBD1|many|TRBJ2-7|TRBV28
CASRTRRGQGSYEQYF
TGTGCCAGCCGCACTCGGCGGGGACAGGGTAGCTACGAGCAGTACTTC
>.|medium-sized|TRBJ2-3|TRBV11-2
CASSIGRDTQYF
TGTGCCAGCAGCATCGGACGAGATACGCAGTATTTT
>.|.|TRBJ1-1|TRBV18
CASSPGISNMNTEAFF
TGTGCCAGCTCTCCCGGGATCTCGAACATGAACACTGAAGCTTTCTTT
>.|.|TRBJ1-1|TRBV6-2/TRBV6-3
CASSYLGYTKAFF
TGTGCCAGCAGTTACTTGGGATACACCAAAGCTTTCTTT
>.|many|TRBJ1-1|TRBV28
CASRRGVLNTEAFF
TGTGCCAGCCGAAGGGGGGTATTGAACACTGAAGCTTTCTTT
>.|medium-sized|TRBJ1-6|TRBV9
CASSVAGVDNSPLHF
TGTGCCAGCAGCGTAGCAGGGGTAGATAATTCACCCCTCCACTTT
>TRBD1|once|TRBJ2-2|TRBV6-2/TRBV6-3
CASEATGAGELFF
TGTGCCAGCGAGGCGACAGGGGCCGGGGAGCTGTTTTTT
>TRBD1|.|TRBJ2-2|TRBV7-3
CASSLGGQGATGELFF
TGTGCCAGCAGCTTAGGAGGCCAGGGGGCCACCGGGGAGCTGTTTTTT
>.|.|TRBJ2-7|TRBV6-1
CASVWTGYEQYF
TGTGCCAGCGTATGGACTGGCTACGAGCAGTACTTC
>.|many|TRBJ2-3|TRBV7-2
CASSRTRRIQQDTQYF
TGTGCCAGCAGCCGCACGCGGCGGATCCAGCAAGATACGCAGTATTTT
>.|many|TRBJ1-2|TRBV5-1
CASSLAGQRVYGYTF
TGCGCCAGCAGCTTGGCCGGGCAGCGCGTCTATGGCTACACCTTC
>.|many|TRBJ2-7|TRBV7-6
CASSLGQDYEQYF
TGTGCCAGCAGCTTAGGGCAGGACTACGAGCAGTACTTC
>.|many|TRBJ1-6|TRBV2
CASLTTGGGNSPLHF
TGTGCCAGCCTCACGACCGGGGGAGGAAATTCACCCCTCCACTTT
>TRBD2|large|TRBJ2-1|TRBV6-4
CAKSGRVNNEQFF
TGTGCCAAGAGCGGGAGGGTCAACAATGAGCAGTTCTTC
>.|many|TRBJ1-2|TRBV24-1
CATSEAGSNYGYTF
TGTGCCACCAGTGAGGCCGGGAGTAACTATGGCTACACCTTC
>.|many|TRBJ2-7|TRBV5-4
CASEARGLGGQYF
TGTGCCAGCGAGGCCAGGGGCCTTGGAGGGCAGTACTTC
>.|many|TRBJ2-3|TRBV10-3
CAISALGPLDFTDTQYF
TGTGCCATCAGTGCCCTGGGACCCCTGGACTTCACAGATACGCAGTATTTT
>.|many|TRBJ2-7|TRBV29-1
CSVGGGGSEQYF
TGCAGCGTTGGTGGGGGCGGGAGCGAGCAGTACTTC
>.|many|TRBJ2-5|TRBV6-2/TRBV6-3
CASSSPPQETQYF
TGTGCCAGCAGTAGCCCCCCACAAGAGACCCAGTACTTC
>TRBD2|few|TRBJ2-5|TRBV6-5
CASSYDGGKTQYF
TGTGCCAGCAGTTACGACGGGGGGAAGACCCAGTACTTC
>.|many|TRBJ1-3|TRBV9
CASSVQGSTGNTIYF
TGTGCCAGCAGCGTACAGGGGTCGACTGGAAACACCATATATTTT
>.|.|TRBJ2-5|TRBV20-1
CSATGLETQYF
TGCAGTGCTACAGGGCTAGAGACCCAGTACTTC
>.|many|TRBJ2-1|TRBV9
CASRGYNEQFF
TGTGCCAGCAGGGGTTACAATGAGCAGTTCTTC
>TRBD1|many|TRBJ2-5|TRBV24-1
CATSAGTGGKKTQYF
TGTGCCACCAGTGCAGGGACAGGGGGCAAGAAGACCCAGTACTTC
>TRBD2|few|TRBJ2-1|TRBV27
CASSERGGWEQFF
TGTGCCAGCAGTGAGCGGGGGGGCTGGGAGCAGTTCTTC
>TRBD2|medium-sized|TRBJ2-3|TRBV20-1
CSPAGTSATDTQYF
TGCAGCCCCGCCGGGACTAGCGCCACAGATACGCAGTATTTT
>TRBD1|few|TRBJ2-2|TRBV18
CASSPPGTGNTGELFF
TGTGCCAGCTCACCACCTGGGACAGGGAACACCGGGGAGCTGTTTTTT
>.|medium-sized|TRBJ2-1|TRBV6-2/TRBV6-3
CASSEGRGSYNEQFF
TGTGCCAGCAGTGAGGGGCGCGGCTCCTACAATGAGCAGTTCTTC
>.|few|TRBJ1-6|TRBV20-1
CSAQRGVGFGPLHF
TGCAGTGCTCAGAGGGGCGTAGGGTTCGGCCCCCTCCACTTT